The T cell receptor beta chain under discussion was sequenced for a study of shared clonotypes between healthy human individuals. As for the study in general: For every donor, three CD4 naive, three CD4 memory, two CD8 naive and one CD8 memory plates were used.

Assay: immunoSEQ multiplex PCR; the TCRdb copy retains only in-frame clones and omits some. This sample carries under 2,000,000 clones, about 95% of them seen once, and the ten largest clones take more than 0.95%. General study points: Memory subsets generally showed smaller estimated richness than naive subsets did.

Positively selected for CCR7, the CD45RO-negative cells used as naive CD8 cells excluded terminally differentiated effector memory CD45RA+ cells. CDR3 length: 13 amino acids. Trimming removed 6 bases from V and 3 bases from J; junction bases left unmatched: 5. Germline V gene sequence: CDR1 SGHAT, CDR2 FQNNGV. A note on this clone: Its antigen is not known.

The chain has TRBV11-2 and TRBJ2-7, with 7 bases that match TRBD2. This receptor was identified in a man aged 18 to 29 in good health. The sequenced sample was naive CD8+ T cells sorted from blood. CDR3 in DNA: TGTGCCAGCAGGGCGGGGGAGGGCTACGAGCAGTACTTC. It encodes CASRAGEGYEQYF.